A selection of T cell receptor beta chains follows, all from one sample in a study of blood T cell repertoires in COVID-19. Measured with immunoSEQ multiplex PCR; TCRdb has only the in-frame clones, and not every one. The repertoire holds around 200,000 clones, with 80% to 90% as singletons. The source material was peripheral blood. The origin of the receptors is a man in his 70s with active or convalescent COVID-19. The CDR3 runs from the conserved cysteine through the conserved F or W. Fields, in order: D gene, V gene, J gene, CDR3 protein, CDR3 DNA. D genes are given only for firm matches.

d_call: NA; v_call: TRBV7-9; j_call: TRBJ2-4; cdr3_aa: CASSSKQARAKNIQYF; cdr3_nt: TGTGCCAGCAGCTCCAAACAGGCCCGCGCCAAAAACATTCAGTACTTC
d_call: NA; v_call: TRBV7-9; j_call: TRBJ2-7; cdr3_aa: CASSGRGTGFYEQYF; cdr3_nt: TGTGCCAGCAGCGGGCGGGGGACAGGATTCTACGAGCAGTACTTC
d_call: TRBD1; v_call: TRBV6-5; j_call: TRBJ2-1; cdr3_aa: CASSRGLYNEQFF; cdr3_nt: TGTGCCAGCAGTAGGGGGCTCTACAATGAGCAGTTCTTC
d_call: NA; v_call: TRBV29-1; j_call: TRBJ1-1; cdr3_aa: CSVGQRGPTNTEAFF; cdr3_nt: TGCAGCGTCGGACAGAGGGGCCCGACGAACACTGAAGCTTTCTTT
d_call: TRBD1; v_call: TRBV30; j_call: TRBJ2-7; cdr3_aa: CAWKTGPQSYEQYF; cdr3_nt: TGTGCCTGGAAGACAGGGCCACAATCCTACGAGCAGTACTTC
d_call: TRBD2; v_call: TRBV9; j_call: TRBJ2-1; cdr3_aa: CASSVDPSGIPNEQFF; cdr3_nt: TGTGCCAGCAGCGTAGATCCTAGCGGGATCCCCAATGAGCAGTTCTTC
d_call: TRBD2; v_call: TRBV7-2; j_call: TRBJ2-1; cdr3_aa: CASSFGGSGRGEQFF; cdr3_nt: TGTGCCAGCAGCTTCGGAGGTAGCGGGAGGGGTGAGCAGTTCTTC
d_call: NA; v_call: TRBV7-3; j_call: TRBJ2-3; cdr3_aa: CASSLWGRYGTDTQYF; cdr3_nt: TGTGCCAGCAGCCTATGGGGGCGGTATGGCACAGATACGCAGTATTTT
d_call: TRBD1; v_call: TRBV18; j_call: TRBJ1-1; cdr3_aa: CASSGDRASEAFF; cdr3_nt: TGTGCCAGCTCAGGGGACAGGGCATCTGAAGCTTTCTTT
d_call: NA; v_call: TRBV3-1/TRBV3-2; j_call: TRBJ1-1; cdr3_aa: CASSQKGPGENTEAFF; cdr3_nt: TGTGCCAGCAGCCAAAAGGGGCCTGGGGAGAACACTGAAGCTTTCTTT